The following is a T cell receptor beta chain sequence with its context. It has no known antigen specificity. No base quality information exists; no much larger clone differs at one position. CDR1 and CDR2 were assigned from the germline V gene as MNHEY and SVGAGI. The CDR3 contains 13 residues, cysteine and phenylalanine counted. Only the CDR3 part of the read is kept: 39 bases, read in frame from the first base. The trim is 4 bases for V and 0 bases for J, with a gap of 5 bases between the germline ends. This sample stems from a study of OX40 agonist ivuxolimab in advanced cancers. As for the study more broadly: Ivuxolimab was an agonistic, fully human IgG2 monoclonal antibody directed against OX40 (CD134), a costimulatory receptor. The paper reports the monotherapy dose-escalation portion (N of about 50 patients) of the phase I ivuxolimab trial. Prior anti-PD-1, anti-PD-L1 or anti-CTLA-4 therapy was permitted, and less than 45% of dose-escalation patients had received checkpoint inhibitors. Partial responses occurred in three dose-escalation patients: two with cutaneous melanoma and one with hepatocellular carcinoma. Intravenous ivuxolimab was administered to patients every 2 weeks at six dose levels: 0.01, 0.1, 0.3, 1.5, 3 and 10 mg/kg. Among the approximately 50 dose-escalation patients, around 19 had hepatocellular carcinoma, 15 melanoma, 9 renal cell carcinoma and 9 head and neck cancer. In the dose-escalation cohort, around 80% of patients were male, and the mean age was approximately 60 years with a range of about 20 to 80. Peripheral TCRbeta sequencing was intended to test whether TCR sequence diversity was altered and clonal T-cell expansion was caused by ivuxolimab. The research as a whole found: After ivuxolimab, CD8+ T cells had more expanded clones than CD4+ T cells on average. The antigen specificity of the peripheral T cells that underwent clonal expansion was not determined. At doses of 0.1 to 3.0 mg/kg, clonal expansion of both CD4+ and CD8+ blood T cells was observed from baseline to week 6. In the 0.1-3.0 mg/kg groups, partial responders had among the lowest normalized peripheral clonal expansion, particularly in CD8+ T cells. Low levels of normalized T-cell clonal expansion were also seen in some patients who did not respond.

Genomic DNA was isolated from the sorted cells so that the TCRbeta CDR3 region could be sequenced. The immunoSEQ Assay was used to sequence the TCRbeta CDR3 regions. What TCRdb holds here is the immuneACCESS table cut down to in-frame rearrangements. Part of the clones is not present; checked against another copy, under half of the missing clones reflect an unresolved V gene, and the others are unexplained. The sample table records more than 45,000 clones; under 85% of these occur just once. The ten biggest clones cover approximately 1.1% of the sample. The trial excluded patients who had a history of autoimmune disease or were on systemic immunosuppression. In every dose cohort, peripheral blood was drawn for TCR sequencing at baseline, cycle 4 day 1, and cycle 7 day 1. Samples were obtained from an open-label, multicenter, first-in-human phase I dose-escalation trial of ivuxolimab. Adults with locally advanced or metastatic head and neck squamous cell, hepatocellular, melanoma or renal cell carcinoma were enrolled in the trial. Before TCR sequencing, CD4+ T cells and CD8+ T cells from peripheral blood were sorted into separate populations.

This TCR was recovered from an adult with an advanced solid tumor such as melanoma, head and neck, liver or kidney cancer. This specimen consisted of CD4+ or CD8+ T cells sorted from blood, obtained in a trial of the OX40 agonist ivuxolimab. The receptor chain draws on TRBV6-5 and TRBJ2-3, with the D gene uncertain. The CDR3 reads CASSSLSTDTQYF. The base sequence is TGTGCCAGCAGTTCCCTAAGCACAGATACGCAGTATTTT.